The 26 T cell receptor beta chains below were found in one sample sequenced in a study of cytomegalovirus exposure and HLA in healthy donors. 60 Vbeta and 13 Jbeta primers were used in PCR. Here immunoSEQ multiplex PCR was the method, and the copy in TCRdb shows in-frame clones only, minus some. Of roughly 150,000 clones in the sample, about 75% were seen once. The specimen sequenced was PBMCs. Receptors were obtained from a young woman in good health and CMV-seronegative.

This chain uses TRBV7-2 with TRBJ1-2; D is unclear. Looked up from germline, CDR1 is SGHTA and CDR2 is FQGNSA. The CDR3 is 13 residues long. V was pared by 1 base and J by 4 bases, with 7 bases between. The CDR3 protein is CASSLGRGYGYTF. The DNA for the CDR3 is TGTGCCAGCAGCTTAGGTCGGGGCTATGGCTACACCTTC. Filled out from reference TRBV7-2 and TRBJ1-2, the complete variable domain reads GAGVSQSPSNKVTEKGKDVELRCDPISGHTALYWYRQSLGQGLEFLIYFQGNSAPDKSGLPSDRFSAERTGGSVSTLTIQRTQQEDSAVYLCASSLGRGYGYTFGSGTRLTVV.

This clone was seen a handful of times. V is TRBV25-1 and J is TRBJ2-2; a possible D gene is TRBD1 (5 bases). CDR1 and CDR2 (germline): MGHDK, SYGVNS. CDR3 length: 14 amino acids. The V gene lost 4 bases and the J gene lost 4 bases, with 10 bases spanning the gap. The CDR3 sequence: CASSVKQATGELFF. The DNA for the CDR3 is TGTGCCAGCAGTGTGAAACAGGCCACCGGGGAGCTGTTTTTT.

The CDR3 coding sequence is TGTGCCAGCAGCCCTAGACAGGGGATGAGCACTGAAGCTTTCTTT. It codes for CASSPRQGMSTEAFF. The chain couples TRBV5-4 to TRBJ1-1; 8 bases are a match to TRBD1. V trimming: 4 bases; J trimming: 4 bases; junction bases outside the gene matches: 9. The CDR3 has 15 amino acids. Germline CDR1 and CDR2: SGHNT and YYREEE (reference sequence).

This clone came up once. The chain combines TRBV19 with TRBJ2-1; TRBD2 matches 9 bases. This CDR3 region has 14 residues. V shed 7 bases, J shed 4 bases, and the junction held 5 bases outside the gene matches. CDR1 and CDR2 (germline): LNHDA, SQIVND (reference sequence). In DNA, the CDR3 is TGTGCCAGTAAAGGCCTAGCGGGATACAATGAGCAGTTCTTC. Translated: CASKGLAGYNEQFF.

The V and J genes are TRBV29-1 and TRBJ2-5; 7 positions agree with TRBD1. Germline CDR1 and CDR2: SQVTM and ANQGSEA. The CDR3 is 14 residues long. The V and J ends lost 1 base and 2 bases, in that order; junction bases with no gene match: 4. CDR3 nucleotide sequence: TGCAGCGTTGAAGGCGGCAGGGGGCAAGAGACCCAGTACTTC. This encodes CSVEGGRGQETQYF.

This clone has only one observation. The chain uses TRBV15 and TRBJ2-2; 7 bases map to TRBD2. The CDR3 extends over 17 amino acids. The V segment lost 1 base and the J segment 3 bases; nucleotides outside the gene matches: 8. Germline V gives CDR1 LNHNV, CDR2 YYDKDF (reference sequence). DNA for the CDR3: TGTGCCACCAGCAGAGGGGCGAGCGGGGCCGACACCGGGGAGCTGTTTTTT. This translates into CATSRGASGADTGELFF.

This chain joins TRBV19 and TRBJ1-5; no definite D call. The V and J ends lost 6 bases and 6 bases respectively, with 9 bases between them. CDR1 is LNHDA and CDR2 is SQIVND in the germline V gene (reference sequence). The CDR3 length is 12 residues. The CDR3 coding sequence is TGTGCCAGTAGGCCTAACGGTCAGCCCCAGCATTTT. Its protein product is CASRPNGQPQHF.

This clone was seen a handful of times. The rearrangement joins TRBV7-2 to TRBJ2-7, with a weak D call TRBD1 (6 bases). V was shortened by 4 bases and J by 2 bases, with 12 bases between the two germline ends. This CDR3 contains 14 residues. From germline, CDR1 is SGHTA and CDR2 FQGNSA. The CDR3, as DNA: TGTGCCAGCAGCTCAGAGACAGGCCCCTACGAGCAGTACTTC. Translating it yields CASSSETGPYEQYF.

This chain links TRBV6-1 with TRBJ1-4; TRBD1 might be the D (6 bases). This CDR3 contains 16 residues. The V and J ends lost 4 bases and 8 bases respectively, with 20 bases between them. Germline CDR1 is MNHNS and CDR2 is SASEGT. CDR3 sequence: CASSVDRSAGGEKLFF. The CDR3 DNA is TGTGCCAGCAGTGTTGACAGGTCGGCGGGCGGAGAAAAACTGTTTTTT.

The rearrangement links TRBV28 to TRBJ2-5; the D is unclear. Germline values: CDR1 MDHEN, CDR2 SYDVKM. Trimming cost V 3 bases and J 5 bases, with 10 bases left between them. The CDR3 length is 13 residues. The CDR3 region is CASSFDTRETQYF. CDR3 nucleotides: TGTGCCAGCAGTTTCGACACTCGGGAGACCCAGTACTTC.

The V and J genes are TRBV10-3 and TRBJ1-1; D may be TRBD1 (5 bases). The length of the CDR3 is 13 residues. Trimming pared 6 bases from V and 0 bases from J, leaving 8 bases between. Germline loops: CDR1 ENHRY, CDR2 SYGVKD. The CDR3 loop reads CAISDSLNTEAFF. The CDR3 DNA follows: TGTGCCATCAGCGACAGCTTGAACACTGAAGCTTTCTTT.

The V and J genes are TRBV20-1 and TRBJ1-2; D is unresolved. Germline assignment: CDR1 DFQATT and CDR2 SNEGSKA (reference sequence). CDR3 length equals 11 residues. V lost 3 bases to trimming and J lost 12 bases, with 14 bases between them. The CDR3 protein is CSASAVSPDTF. The CDR3, as DNA: TGCAGTGCTAGTGCCGTTTCGCCGGACACCTTC.

V is TRBV6-5 and J is TRBJ1-3; D might be TRBD1 (5 bases). This CDR3 contains 16 residues. From germline, CDR1 is MNHEY and CDR2 SVGAGI. V was clipped by 2 bases and J by 0 bases, with 11 bases between them. DNA of the CDR3: TGTGCCAGCAGTTACGCGCCCAGGGCCTCTGGAAACACCATATATTTT. Encoded protein: CASSYAPRASGNTIYF.

This clone appeared once. The genes are TRBV5-6 and TRBJ1-1, with a weak D call TRBD1 (6 bases). This CDR3 is 15 amino acids long. Germline-derived CDR1 and CDR2 are SGHDT and YYEEEE. Trimming removed 4 bases at V and 1 base at J, with 14 bases between. The CDR3: CASSQKQGWNTEAFF. CDR3 coding DNA: TGTGCCAGCAGCCAAAAACAGGGTTGGAACACTGAAGCTTTCTTT.

The chain is built from TRBV19 and TRBJ2-7, with TRBD2 matching over 7 bases. The V segment lost 4 bases and the J segment 1 base; nucleotides outside the gene matches: 4. CDR1 and CDR2 (germline): LNHDA, SQIVND (reference sequence). The CDR3 covers 14 residues. The CDR3 DNA reads as TGTGCCAGTAGTACTGCCGGGGGGTCCTACGAGCAGTACTTC. It translates to CASSTAGGSYEQYF.

The chain couples TRBV7-8 to TRBJ2-2; 12 nucleotides line up with TRBD1. The CDR3 totals 17 residues. Losses at the gene ends were 5 bases for V and 2 bases for J; bases not matched to a gene: 6. The germline V gene has CDR1 SGHVS and CDR2 FQNEAQ. This CDR3 reads CASSATGTGGNTGELFF. For the CDR3, the DNA is TGTGCCAGCAGCGCTACCGGGACAGGGGGCAACACCGGGGAGCTGTTTTTT.

V is TRBV4-1 and J is TRBJ2-3; 12 bases line up with TRBD2. CDR1 is MGHRA and CDR2 is YSYEKL in the germline V gene. The CDR3 totals 17 residues. V trimming: 4 bases; J trimming: 2 bases; junction bases outside the gene matches: 7. CDR3 nucleotide sequence: TGCGCCAGCAGCCCCCGACTAGCGGGGGTAAACACAGATACGCAGTATTTT. Protein sequence: CASSPRLAGVNTDTQYF.

This clone was seen a few times. The chain combines TRBV4-1 with TRBJ2-7; 11 positions match TRBD2. Germline loops: CDR1 MGHRA, CDR2 YSYEKL. Unmatched junction bases numbered 12, after V lost 6 bases and J lost 5 bases. This CDR3 has 16 amino acids. The CDR3 nucleotides are TGCGCCAGCAGTCCGGGCCCACTAGCGGGGGCGGACGAGCAGTACTTC. Protein product: CASSPGPLAGADEQYF.

This chain's CDR3 is CACQPGNTEAFF. For the CDR3, the DNA is TGTGCCTGCCAACCGGGGAACACTGAAGCTTTCTTT. This sequence joins TRBV30 and TRBJ1-1; no clear D. Germline values: CDR1 GTSNPN, CDR2 SVGIG (reference sequence). V shed 6 bases and J shed 1 base, with 9 bases lying between them. The CDR3 covers 12 residues.

The count of this clone is one. The chain is built from TRBV21-1 and TRBJ2-1; TRBD1 was called by the table and not checked on the DNA. TRBV21-1 is deemed a pseudogene. The length of the CDR3 is 18 residues. CDR3 loop: CASTTGEGSWSGVNEQFF. The CDR3 DNA reads TGTGCCAGCACCACCGGGGAAGGGTCATGGTCAGGGGTTAATGAGCAGTTCTTC.

CDR3 DNA: TGTGCCAGCAGCGTACTTGGACAGGGGGCGGCCGGGGAGCTGTTTTTT. Amino acid sequence: CASSVLGQGAAGELFF. The chain uses TRBV9 and TRBJ2-2; 11 bases map to TRBD1. CDR1 and CDR2 (germline): SGDLS, YYNGEE. After removal of 1 base from V and 6 bases from J, the junction contained 5 bases not matched to a gene. The length of the CDR3 is 16 residues.

This clone was observed once. The J gene is TRBJ1-6, the V gene TRBV19; the D gene is possibly TRBD1 (6 bases). V lost 5 bases to trimming and J lost 7 bases, with 9 bases between them. The CDR3 totals 13 residues. CDR1 is LNHDA and CDR2 is SQIVND in the germline V gene (reference sequence). The CDR3 loop reads CASSGTKNSPLHF. CDR3 nucleotide sequence: TGTGCCAGTAGTGGGACAAAAAATTCACCCCTCCACTTT.

This clone was detected only a few times. This rearrangement joins TRBV7-9 to TRBJ1-1; D possibly corresponds to TRBD1 (6 bases). In germline, CDR1 is SEHNR, CDR2 FQNEAQ (reference sequence). The CDR3 totals 16 residues. Trimming shortened V by 4 bases and J by 7 bases, and 22 bases separated the two germline ends. CDR3 sequence reads: CASSYHRDTGSDEAFF. DNA for the CDR3: TGTGCCAGCAGCTACCATCGGGACACCGGTAGCGATGAAGCTTTCTTT. The whole variable domain, remainder taken from reference TRBV7-9 and TRBJ1-1, is DTGVSQNPRHKITKRGQNVTFRCDPISEHNRLYWYRQTLGQGPEFLTYFQNEAQLEKSRLLSDRFSAERPKGSFSTLEIQRTEQGDSAMYLCASSYHRDTGSDEAFFGQGTRLTVV.

This clone was seen a few times. This sequence joins TRBV10-2 and TRBJ2-7; TRBD1 aligns across 8 bases. CDR1 and CDR2 from the germline V gene are WSHSY and SAAADI. The CDR3 covers 15 residues. After removal of 3 bases from V and 5 bases from J, the junction contained 9 bases not matched to a gene. CDR3 residues: CASSDAAGGRNEQYF. As DNA, the CDR3 is TGCGCCAGCAGTGATGCGGCAGGGGGCAGGAACGAGCAGTACTTC.

This clone was recorded a few times. The CDR3 sequence: CASRRGDGGRDTQYF. The CDR3 DNA follows: TGTGCCAGCAGACGGGGGGACGGGGGGAGAGATACGCAGTATTTT. The J gene is TRBJ2-3, the V gene TRBV11-1; TRBD2 matches at 7 bases. Germline V gene data show CDR1 as SGHAT and CDR2 as FQDESV (reference sequence). J lost 5 bases, V lost 6 bases, and 11 bases had no gene match. The CDR3 runs 15 residues.

The rearrangement uses TRBV4-2 and TRBJ2-7, with 7 nucleotides matching TRBD1. This CDR3 contains 16 residues. Per germline, CDR1 LGHNA and CDR2 YNFKEQ. V lost 1 base, J lost 0 bases, and 6 bases stayed unmatched. CDR3 DNA sequence: TGTGCCAGCAGCCAAGGGGACAGAAGTATCTCCTACGAGCAGTACTTC. This gives the protein CASSQGDRSISYEQYF.